The sample holds a few counts of the clone carrying this TCR beta chain. Antigen specificity is unknown. The study defined stable Graves' hyperthyroidism as no ophthalmopathy progression within 18 months. This specimen comes from a study of T cells in Graves' hyperthyroidism and ophthalmopathy. Study-level results: Among thyroid clonotypes expanded above 0.001, most also appeared in blood.

V lost 0 bases, J lost 3 bases, and 3 bases lay in between. The germline gives CDR1 LGHNA, CDR2 YNFKEQ. The CDR3 sequence is 13 residues long. Researchers amplified the TCR beta CDR3 regions from RNA transcripts. When the TCR CDR3 underwent first-round RT-PCR, the HTBI primer set was used. TCRdb recomputed calls from the multiplex PCR reads with MiXCR, one row per CDR3 protein. In the table there are around 420,000 distinct CDR3 sequences, 15% to 19% of which are singletons. The chain couples TRBV4-2 to TRBJ2-1; D call uncertain. Sequencing was done on a sample of blood. The TCR was taken from a woman younger than 30 with Graves' hyperthyroidism. The CDR3 DNA reads as TGTGCCAGCAGCCAAGAGTACTACAATGAGCAGTTCTTC. Its protein is CASSQEYYNEQFF.